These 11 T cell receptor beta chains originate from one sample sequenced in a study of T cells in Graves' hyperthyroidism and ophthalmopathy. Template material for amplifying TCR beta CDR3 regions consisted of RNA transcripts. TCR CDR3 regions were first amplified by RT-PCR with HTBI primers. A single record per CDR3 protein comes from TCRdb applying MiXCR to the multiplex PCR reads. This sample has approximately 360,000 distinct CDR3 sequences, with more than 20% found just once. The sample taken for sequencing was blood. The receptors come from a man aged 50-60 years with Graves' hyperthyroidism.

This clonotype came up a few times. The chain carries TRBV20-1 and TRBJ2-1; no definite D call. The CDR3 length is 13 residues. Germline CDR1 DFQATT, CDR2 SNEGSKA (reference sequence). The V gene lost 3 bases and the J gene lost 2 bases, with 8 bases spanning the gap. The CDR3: CSARKQTYNEQFF. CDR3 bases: TGCAGTGCTAGGAAGCAAACCTACAATGAGCAGTTCTTC.

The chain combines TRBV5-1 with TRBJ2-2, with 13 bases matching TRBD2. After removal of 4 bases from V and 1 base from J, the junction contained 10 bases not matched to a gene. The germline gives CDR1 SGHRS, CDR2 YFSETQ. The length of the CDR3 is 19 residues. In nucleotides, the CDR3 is TGCGCCAGCAGCGGAAGGGGACTAGCGGGACGGGTGAACACCGGGGAGCTGTTTTTT. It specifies CASSGRGLAGRVNTGELFF.

The DNA of the CDR3 is TGTGCCAGCAGCTTTCCCCGGGAACCCCCCTACAATGAGCAGTTCTTC. This translates into CASSFPREPPYNEQFF. J is TRBJ2-1 and V is TRBV5-6; D is possibly TRBD2 (5 bases). V lost 2 bases to trimming and J lost 2 bases, with 14 bases between them. The CDR3 loop spans 16 amino acids. Germline CDR1 is SGHDT and CDR2 is YYEEEE.

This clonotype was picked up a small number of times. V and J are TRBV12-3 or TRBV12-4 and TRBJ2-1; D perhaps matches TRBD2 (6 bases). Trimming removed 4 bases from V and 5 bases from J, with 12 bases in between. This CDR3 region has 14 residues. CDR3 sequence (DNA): TGTGCCAGCAGTTCGACTAGAACCCACAATGAGCAGTTCTTC. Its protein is CASSSTRTHNEQFF.

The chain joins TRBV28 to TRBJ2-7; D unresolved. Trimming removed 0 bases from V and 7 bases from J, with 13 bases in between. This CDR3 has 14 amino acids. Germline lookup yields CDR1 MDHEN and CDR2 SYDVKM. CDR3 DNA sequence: TGTGCCAGCAGTTTATGGACACGCCCTGGGGAGCAGTACTTC. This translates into CASSLWTRPGEQYF.

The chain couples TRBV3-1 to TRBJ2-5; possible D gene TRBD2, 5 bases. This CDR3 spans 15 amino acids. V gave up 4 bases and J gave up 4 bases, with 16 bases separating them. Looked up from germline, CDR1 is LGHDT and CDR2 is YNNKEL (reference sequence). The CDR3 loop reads CASSLGVVGRETQYF. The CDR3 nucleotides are TGTGCCAGCAGCCTCGGGGTCGTCGGACGAGAGACCCAGTACTTC.

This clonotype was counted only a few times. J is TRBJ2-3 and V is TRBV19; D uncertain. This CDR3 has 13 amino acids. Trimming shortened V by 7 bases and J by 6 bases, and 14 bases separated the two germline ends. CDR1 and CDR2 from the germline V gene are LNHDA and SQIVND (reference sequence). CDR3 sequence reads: CASTRDLGDTQYF. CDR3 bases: TGTGCCAGTACCAGAGATCTTGGCGATACGCAGTATTTT.

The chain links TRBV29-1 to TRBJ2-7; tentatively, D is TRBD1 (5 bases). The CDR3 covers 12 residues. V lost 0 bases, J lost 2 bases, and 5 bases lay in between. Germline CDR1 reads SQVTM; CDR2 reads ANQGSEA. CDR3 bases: TGCAGCGTTGAAGACAGGGCCTACGAGCAGTACTTC. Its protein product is CSVEDRAYEQYF.

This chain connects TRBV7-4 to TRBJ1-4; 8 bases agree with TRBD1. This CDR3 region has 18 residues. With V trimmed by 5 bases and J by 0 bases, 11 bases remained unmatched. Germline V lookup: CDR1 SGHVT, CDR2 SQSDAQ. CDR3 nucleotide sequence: TGTGCCAGCAGCACCCGACAGGGGCAGGGGGCAACTAATGAAAAACTGTTTTTT. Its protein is CASSTRQGQGATNEKLFF. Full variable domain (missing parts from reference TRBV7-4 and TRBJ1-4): GAGVSQSPRYKVAKRGRDVALRCDSISGHVTLYWYRQTLGQGSEVLTYSQSDAQRDKSGRPSGRFSAERPERSVSTLKIQRTEQGDSAVYLCASSTRQGQGATNEKLFFGSGTQLSVL.

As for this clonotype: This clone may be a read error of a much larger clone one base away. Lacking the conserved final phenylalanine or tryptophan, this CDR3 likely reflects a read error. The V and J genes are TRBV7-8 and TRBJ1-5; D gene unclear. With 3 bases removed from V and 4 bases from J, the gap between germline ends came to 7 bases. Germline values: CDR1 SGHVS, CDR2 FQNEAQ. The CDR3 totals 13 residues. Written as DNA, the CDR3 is TGTGCCAGCAGCTTCCGGTTAAATCAGCCCCAGCATTCT. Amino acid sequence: CASSFRLNQPQHS.

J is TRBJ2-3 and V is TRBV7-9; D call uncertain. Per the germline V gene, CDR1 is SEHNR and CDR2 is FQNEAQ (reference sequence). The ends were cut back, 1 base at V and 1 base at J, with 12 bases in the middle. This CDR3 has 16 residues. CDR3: CASSLVPQVGTDTQYF. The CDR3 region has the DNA TGTGCCAGCAGCTTAGTCCCCCAGGTTGGCACAGATACGCAGTATTTT.